What follows are 25 T cell receptor beta chains derived from one specimen sequenced in a study of blood T cell repertoires in COVID-19. This table comes from immunoSEQ multiplex PCR, and its TCRdb copy is limited to in-frame clones, with some not included. The sample has 110,000 or so clones, roughly 84% seen once; the top ten hold more than 7%. The material sequenced was peripheral blood. The receptors come from a woman aged 70-85 years who had recovered from COVID-19.

The chain uses TRBV21-1 and TRBJ2-1; TRBD2 is taken as the D call from the table, unchecked against the DNA. TRBV21-1 corresponds to a pseudogene. This CDR3 region has 17 residues. CDR3 DNA sequence: TGTGCCAGCAGCAAAGGAGGGGACTCAAGCGTTTACAATGAGCAGTTCTTC. Its translation: CASSKGGDSSVYNEQFF.

Here the CDR3 reads CASSLTSGSGDTGELFF. The CDR3 DNA reads as TGTGCCAGCAGCTTGACTAGCGGGAGCGGTGACACCGGGGAGCTGTTTTTT. The gene calls are TRBV7-6 and TRBJ2-2, with 12 nucleotides matching TRBD2. Unmatched junction bases numbered 5, after V lost 3 bases and J lost 3 bases. The CDR3 is 17 amino acids. The germline gives CDR1 SGHVS, CDR2 FNYEAQ.

This clone was seen a single time. The chain uses TRBV5-1 and TRBJ2-2, with D perhaps matching TRBD1 (7 bases). CDR1 and CDR2 from the germline V gene are SGHRS and YFSETQ. The CDR3 consists of 17 residues. The V and J ends lost 0 bases and 0 bases respectively, with 12 bases between them. This CDR3 is CASSLGGGTANTGELFF. The CDR3, as DNA: TGCGCCAGCAGCTTGGGAGGGGGGACAGCGAACACCGGGGAGCTGTTTTTT.

V is TRBV24-1 and J is TRBJ2-5, with 7 bases fitting TRBD2. Germline lookup yields CDR1 KGHDR and CDR2 SFDVKD. V gave up 5 bases and J gave up 1 base; unmatched junction bases: 6. The CDR3 is made up of 15 amino acids. CDR3 sequence: CATSVGGRGQETQYF. The CDR3 DNA sequence: TGTGCCACCAGTGTGGGGGGGAGAGGCCAAGAGACCCAGTACTTC.

The chain is built from TRBV28 and TRBJ2-7; D ambiguous. Germline CDR1 MDHEN, CDR2 SYDVKM. The CDR3 runs to 14 residues. Deletions cut 2 bases from V and 1 base from J, with 9 bases between. CDR3 in DNA: TGTGCCAGCAGTTTAGAACTCCCGTCCTACGAGCAGTACTTC. This gives the protein CASSLELPSYEQYF. The full variable domain, rest sourced from reference TRBV28 and TRBJ2-7, is DVKVTQSSRYLVKRTGEKVFLECVQDMDHENMFWYRQDPGLGLRLIYFSYDVKMKEKGDIPEGYSVSREKKERFSLILESASTNQTSMYLCASSLELPSYEQYFGPGTRLTVT.

The table lists this clone with a few counts. V usage is TRBV9 and J usage is TRBJ1-6; D unclear. The V and J ends lost 0 bases and 0 bases respectively, with 7 bases between them. This CDR3 spans 16 amino acids. Germline V lookup: CDR1 SGDLS, CDR2 YYNGEE. The CDR3 DNA is TGTGCCAGCAGCGTAGCTCCGAGCTCCTATAATTCACCCCTCCACTTT. Translated, it gives CASSVAPSSYNSPLHF. The full variable domain, with the rest looked up from reference TRBV9 and TRBJ1-6, is DSGVTQTPKHLITATGQRVTLRCSPRSGDLSVYWYQQSLDQGLQFLIQYYNGEERAKGNILERFSAQQFPDLHSELNLSSLELGDSALYFCASSVAPSSYNSPLHFGNGTRLTVT.

V and J are TRBV29-1 and TRBJ2-7, with TRBD1 identical over 10 bases. The CDR3 is 13 residues long. Germline CDR1 and CDR2: SQVTM and ANQGSEA. V was pared by 4 bases and J by 7 bases, with 7 bases of the junction left unmatched. The CDR3 bases are TGCAGCGTTGCGGGGACAGGGGACTTGGAGCAGTACTTC. This gives the protein CSVAGTGDLEQYF.

V usage is TRBV18 and J usage is TRBJ2-7; maybe TRBD1 (5 bases). The CDR3 contains 15 residues. The V and J ends lost 4 bases and 1 base respectively, with 14 bases between them. Germline V CDR1 and CDR2: KGHSH, LQKENI. In nucleotides, the CDR3 is TGTGCCAGCTCACGCTCCCTGACAGAATCCTACGAGCAGTACTTC. Translating gives CASSRSLTESYEQYF.

CDR3 in DNA: TGTGCCAGCAGCCACAACGGTGGAGGCACTGAAGCTTTCTTT. Protein sequence: CASSHNGGGTEAFF. This chain joins TRBV11-3 and TRBJ1-1; the D is unclear. Germline lookup yields CDR1 SGHNT and CDR2 YENEEA. V dropped 5 bases and J dropped 4 bases, with 14 bases sitting between them. This CDR3 contains 14 residues.

The J gene is TRBJ1-1, the V gene TRBV19; D perhaps matches TRBD1 (5 bases). CDR1 and CDR2 (germline): LNHDA, SQIVND (reference sequence). Between the trimmed V and J ends, which lost 0 bases and 6 bases, there was a span of 11 bases. The CDR3 totals 14 residues. The CDR3 is CASSIEKGRPEAFF. DNA for the CDR3: TGTGCCAGTAGTATAGAGAAGGGGAGGCCTGAAGCTTTCTTT.

The chain carries TRBV4-1 and TRBJ1-3; perhaps TRBD1 as D (5 bases). Germline V gene data show CDR1 as MGHRA and CDR2 as YSYEKL. V lost 3 bases and J 0 bases, leaving 18 bases between the germline ends. The CDR3 is made up of 18 amino acids. CDR3 region: CASSQSAQGGFSGNTIYF. DNA of the CDR3: TGCGCCAGCAGCCAGAGTGCTCAGGGCGGTTTCTCTGGAAACACCATATATTTT.

CDR3 amino acids: CASSMGSLSEKLFF. In DNA, the CDR3 is TGTGCCAGTAGTATGGGGAGTCTGAGTGAAAAACTGTTTTTT. The rearrangement links TRBV19 to TRBJ1-4; D is uncertain. The ends were cut back, 3 bases at V and 7 bases at J, with 12 bases in the middle. The germline V gene encodes CDR1 LNHDA and CDR2 SQIVND (reference sequence). This CDR3 comprises 14 residues. The variable domain in full, with the rest retrieved from reference TRBV19 and TRBJ1-4, is DGGITQSPKYLFRKEGQNVTLSCEQNLNHDAMYWYRQDPGQGLRLIYYSQIVNDFQKGDIAEGYSVSREKKESFPLTVTSAQKNPTAFYLCASSMGSLSEKLFFGSGTQLSVL.

The J gene is TRBJ2-1, the V gene TRBV5-1; 7 bases fit TRBD1. From germline, CDR1 is SGHRS and CDR2 YFSETQ. V lost 4 bases, J lost 0 bases, and 4 bases stayed unmatched. This CDR3 has 15 residues. Here the CDR3 reads CASSARQGSYNEQFF. Here the CDR3 DNA reads TGCGCCAGCAGCGCCCGACAGGGCTCCTACAATGAGCAGTTCTTC.

The chain links TRBV18 to TRBJ2-1, with D possibly being TRBD1 (6 bases). Germline lookup yields CDR1 KGHSH and CDR2 LQKENI. The CDR3 covers 14 residues. The V end lost 3 bases, the J end lost 5 bases, and 11 bases lay between the germline ends. The CDR3 here is CASSPTGSNNEQFF. The CDR3 DNA follows: TGTGCCAGCTCACCGACAGGATCCAACAATGAGCAGTTCTTC. Full variable domain (missing parts from reference TRBV18 and TRBJ2-1): NAGVMQNPRHLVRRRGQEARLRCSPMKGHSHVYWYRQLPEEGLKFMVYLQKENIIDESGMPKERFSAEFPKEGPSILRIQQVVRGDSAAYFCASSPTGSNNEQFFGPGTRLTVL.

Regarding this clone: The sample has other DNA sequences that encode this CDR3 too. This sequence joins TRBV28 and TRBJ2-7, with unresolved D. Germline-derived CDR1 and CDR2 are MDHEN and SYDVKM. The V gene lost 3 bases and the J gene lost 2 bases, with 5 bases spanning the gap. The CDR3 has 12 residues. The CDR3 spells CASSLSTYEQYF. In nucleotides, the CDR3 is TGTGCCAGCAGTTTGTCAACCTACGAGCAGTACTTC.

This chain connects TRBV5-1 to TRBJ2-3; the D gene is possibly TRBD2 (5 bases). The germline gives CDR1 SGHRS, CDR2 YFSETQ. V was clipped by 4 bases and J by 3 bases, with 12 bases between them. The CDR3 length is 14 residues. The CDR3 sequence: CASSNGELTDTQYF. The CDR3 DNA sequence: TGCGCCAGCAGCAACGGGGAACTTACAGATACGCAGTATTTT.

The chain joins TRBV6-5 to TRBJ1-1; no clear D. Per the germline V gene, CDR1 is MNHEY and CDR2 is SVGAGI. The germline V and J ends were trimmed by 0 bases and 5 bases, with 13 bases remaining between them. This CDR3 comprises 15 residues. The CDR3 loop reads CASSYSRRGGTEAFF. The CDR3 DNA reads TGTGCCAGCAGTTACTCGAGGCGGGGAGGGACTGAAGCTTTCTTT.

V is TRBV4-3 and J is TRBJ2-5, with a tentative D call TRBD1 (7 bases). V shed 2 bases and J shed 4 bases, with 8 bases lying between them. From germline, CDR1 is LGHNA and CDR2 YSLEER. The CDR3 covers 13 residues. CDR3 DNA sequence: TGCGCCAGCAGCCAACAGGGGGGAGAGACCCAGTACTTC. As protein: CASSQQGGETQYF.

The chain couples TRBV30 to TRBJ2-7; D unresolved. CDR3 length: 13 residues. Trimming took off 0 bases at V and 2 bases at J, with 8 bases between the two ends. Germline CDR1 and CDR2: GTSNPN and SVGIG (reference sequence). The CDR3 DNA reads as TGTGCCTGGAGTGTCTTAACACCCTACGAGCAGTACTTC. Translated, it gives CAWSVLTPYEQYF.

The chain is built from TRBV2 and TRBJ2-2; 16 bases are a match to TRBD2. The V gene's germline CDR1 is SNHLY and CDR2 FYNNEI. The CDR3 spans 19 residues. Unmatched junction bases numbered 11, after V lost 6 bases and J lost 4 bases. The CDR3 spells CASRGGLAGGPLSTGELFF. CDR3 DNA sequence: TGTGCCAGCAGGGGGGGACTAGCGGGAGGGCCCCTAAGCACCGGGGAGCTGTTTTTT. The full variable domain, its missing parts supplied by reference TRBV2 and TRBJ2-2, is EPEVTQTPSHQVTQMGQEVILRCVPISNHLYFYWYRQILGQKVEFLVSFYNNEISEKSEIFDDQFSVERPDGSNFTLKIRSTKLEDSAMYFCASRGGLAGGPLSTGELFFGEGSRLTVL.

The gene calls are TRBV6-5 and TRBJ1-5, with D tentatively TRBD1 (5 bases). In germline, CDR1 is MNHEY, CDR2 SVGAGI. V dropped 3 bases and J dropped 4 bases, with 10 bases sitting between them. This CDR3 spans 14 amino acids. The CDR3 nucleotides are TGTGCCAGCAGTTATGGGGGGGGGAATCAGCCCCAGCATTTT. It is translated as CASSYGGGNQPQHF.

V and J are TRBV4-3 and TRBJ2-7; a possible D gene is TRBD1 (6 bases). The CDR3 runs to 14 residues. Germline V lookup: CDR1 LGHNA, CDR2 YSLEER. The germline V and J ends were trimmed by 1 base and 6 bases, with 13 bases remaining between them. CDR3 amino acids: CASSQGVTTGEQYF. CDR3 DNA sequence: TGCGCCAGCAGCCAAGGGGTGACGACAGGCGAGCAGTACTTC.

The gene calls are TRBV2 and TRBJ2-7; 7 nucleotides line up with TRBD2. CDR1 SNHLY and CDR2 FYNNEI come from the germline V gene. The trim removed 6 bases at V and 7 bases at J, leaving 9 bases unmatched. The CDR3 covers 13 residues. The DNA of the CDR3 is TGTGCCAGCAGGTTAGCGGGCCCTTTGGAGCAGTACTTC. Its protein product is CASRLAGPLEQYF.

The chain is built from TRBV7-2 and TRBJ1-2, with a tentative D call TRBD1 (6 bases). CDR3 length equals 13 residues. CDR1 and CDR2 (germline): SGHTA, FQGNSA. V was pared by 5 bases and J by 3 bases, with 10 bases between. The CDR3 DNA is TGTGCCAGCAGCCAGGACAGATACTATGGCTACACCTTC. Protein sequence: CASSQDRYYGYTF.

This clone came up once. The rearrangement links TRBV15 to TRBJ1-4; D not certain. V was pared by 1 base and J by 0 bases, with 15 bases between. Looked up from germline, CDR1 is LNHNV and CDR2 is YYDKDF (reference sequence). CDR3 length equals 18 residues. The CDR3 loop is CATSRGGGPYATNEKLFF. Written as DNA, the CDR3 is TGTGCCACCAGCAGAGGGGGAGGTCCCTATGCAACTAATGAAAAACTGTTTTTT.